A selection of T cell receptor beta chains follows, all from one sample in a study of cytomegalovirus exposure and HLA in healthy donors. Sequencing was performed with immunoSEQ multiplex PCR; in TCRdb, only in-frame clones are kept and a portion is missing. The sample holds approximately 100,000 clones, around three quarters seen once. Input material: PBMCs. The receptors were gathered from a woman aged 18-30 years in good health and CMV-seropositive. CDR3s include the opening cysteine and the closing phenylalanine or tryptophan.

j_call	v_call	cdr3_aa
TRBJ2-5	TRBV28	CASSQLETLETQYF
TRBJ1-2	TRBV10-3	CAISESQGYYGYTF
TRBJ1-2	TRBV21-1	CASIAGVANYGYTF
TRBJ1-1	TRBV19	CASSTTGNTEAFF
TRBJ2-3	TRBV2	CASSNRGGTDTQYF
TRBJ1-4	TRBV28	CASSFIFATNEKLFF
TRBJ1-2	TRBV6-1	CASSQQGWAYGYTF
TRBJ2-3	TRBV29-1	CSVEPGLDTQYF
TRBJ1-1	TRBV28	CASSSTGEYTEAFF
TRBJ2-1	TRBV7-2	CASSYGTSYSNEQFF
TRBJ2-4	TRBV5-1	CASSIGTSNIQYF
TRBJ2-1	TRBV6-5	CASNGLADYNEQFF
TRBJ1-5	TRBV7-2	CASSPVYNQPQHF
TRBJ2-1	TRBV5-1	CASSLTSTSGEQFF
TRBJ2-7	TRBV5-6	CASSLSPGTGSAEQYF
TRBJ1-3	TRBV29-1	CSGRRQGMGNTIYF
TRBJ2-7	TRBV7-8	CASSSRLAGGIRPYEQYF
TRBJ2-3	TRBV5-3	CARSRSGSDTQYF
TRBJ2-2	TRBV6-4	CASSELLHTGELFF
TRBJ2-1	TRBV9	CASSVGGHFSYNEQFF
TRBJ2-5	TRBV5-4	CASSLGSGVQETQYF
TRBJ1-1	TRBV10-2	CATNRGSTEAFF
TRBJ1-1	TRBV7-9	CANTVSVMNTEAFF
TRBJ2-7	TRBV6-1	CASSEVYGAYEQYF
TRBJ1-5	TRBV10-2	CASSGQGQGGNQPQHF
TRBJ1-1	TRBV7-2	CASSGQGATLMNTEAFF
TRBJ1-5	TRBV18	CASSARGNSNQPQHF
TRBJ1-2	TRBV11-2	CASSQVGRDYGYTF
TRBJ2-7	TRBV28	CASSRLTSGRAHEQYF
TRBJ2-1	TRBV10-3	CAISDTPGLADYNEQFF
TRBJ2-5	TRBV2	CASRRETQYF
TRBJ1-2	TRBV5-8	CASSSHPTANYGYTF
TRBJ2-1	TRBV5-3	CARSPNRTGNYNEQFF
TRBJ2-7	TRBV5-1	CASSLDRSRYEQYF
TRBJ1-5	TRBV10-3	CAIKQGLDQPQHF
TRBJ2-3	TRBV5-1	CASTLSGKGTDTQYF
TRBJ2-2	TRBV5-1	CASSLDRPNTGELFF
TRBJ2-5	TRBV7-9	CASSPQTGSQETQYF
TRBJ2-1	TRBV28	CASSSRAGTISNEQFF
TRBJ2-7	TRBV28	CASSPGTDPYEQYF
TRBJ1-3	TRBV27	CASRSGNTIYF
TRBJ1-2	TRBV19	CASSDYGYTF
TRBJ2-1	TRBV4-2	CASSPSGGGAYNEQFF
TRBJ1-5	TRBV4-2	CASSLTWAASNQPQHF
TRBJ1-1	TRBV5-8	CASSRNVWGPGGLNTEAFF
TRBJ1-2	TRBV4-2	CASSQEATANYGYTF
TRBJ2-7	TRBV14	CASSQGGTPTYEQYF
TRBJ1-1	TRBV5-1	CASSLGGTGTLSNTEAFF
TRBJ2-7	TRBV18	CASSPGQGDPYEQYF
TRBJ1-1	TRBV7-3	CASSLSSGNTEAFF
TRBJ2-1	TRBV28	CASRSPQGQNEQFF
TRBJ2-7	TRBV11-2	CASSLSRAAAGLAGYEQYF
TRBJ2-7	TRBV6-6	CATLIGGQLSYEQYF
TRBJ1-6	TRBV5-1	CASSVSSGTAPSPLHF
TRBJ2-7	TRBV13	CASSPRGSGDTYEQYF